This T cell receptor beta chain was observed in a study of blood T cell repertoires in COVID-19. As for the study in general: From the United States, Italy and Spain came samples of acute and convalescent COVID-19.

The CDR3 is made up of 16 amino acids. Germline assignment: CDR1 SGHDN and CDR2 FVKESK. V shed 4 bases and J 4 bases; nucleotides not matched to a gene: 4. Method: immunoSEQ multiplex PCR; TCRdb's copy keeps in-frame clones and lacks some. Of around 100,000 clones in the sample, 89% were seen once. This sequence was found in a woman aged 55-70 years with acute or convalescent COVID-19. The rearrangement links TRBV14 to TRBJ2-5; 15 bases align to TRBD2. The specimen sequenced was peripheral blood. The CDR3 nucleotides are TGTGCCAGCAGCCCCCCGGGACTAGCGGGAGGAGAGACCCAGTACTTC. Translation: CASSPPGLAGGETQYF.